This T cell receptor (beta chain) emerged from a study of blood T cell repertoires in COVID-19. For the study at large: Sites in the United States, Italy and Spain provided acute and convalescent COVID-19 samples. Nucleic acid was either cDNA or gDNA, and it came from T cells, B-cell-depleted T cells, or PBMCs.

The CDR3 has 13 residues. Looked up from germline, CDR1 is SGHDN and CDR2 is FVKESK. Trimming cost V 7 bases and J 1 base; bases outside gene matches: 3. Method: immunoSEQ multiplex PCR; TCRdb's copy keeps in-frame clones and lacks some. The sample yields about 190,000 clones, 75% to 90% seen once. Sequencing input: peripheral blood. V gene TRBV14 combines with J gene TRBJ2-5; TRBD1 aligns across 7 bases. This TCR came from a middle-aged woman with acute or convalescent COVID-19. CDR3 sequence reads: CASKGDSQETQYF. In nucleotides, the CDR3 is TGTGCCAGCAAAGGGGACAGCCAAGAGACCCAGTACTTC.